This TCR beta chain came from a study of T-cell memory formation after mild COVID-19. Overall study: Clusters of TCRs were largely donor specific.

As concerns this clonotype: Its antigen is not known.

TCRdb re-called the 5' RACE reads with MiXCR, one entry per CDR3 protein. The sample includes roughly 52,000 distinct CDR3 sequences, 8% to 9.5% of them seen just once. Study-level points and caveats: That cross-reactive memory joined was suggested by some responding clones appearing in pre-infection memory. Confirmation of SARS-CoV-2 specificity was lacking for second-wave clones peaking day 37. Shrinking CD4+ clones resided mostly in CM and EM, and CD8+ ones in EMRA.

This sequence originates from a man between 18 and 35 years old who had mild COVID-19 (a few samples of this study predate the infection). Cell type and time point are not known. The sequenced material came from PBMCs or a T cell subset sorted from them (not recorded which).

The CDR3 reads CASSQDTGLVYYGYTF. CDR3 nucleotide sequence: TGCGCCAGCAGCCAAGATACCGGACTGGTATACTATGGCTACACCTTC. The V and J genes are TRBV4-1 and TRBJ1-2; no definite D call. Trimming shortened V by 0 bases and J by 3 bases, and 14 bases separated the two germline ends. CDR3 length equals 16 residues. CDR1 and CDR2 from the germline V gene are MGHRA and YSYEKL.